Shown below are 32 T cell receptor beta chains from a single sample sequenced in a study of CD8+CD57+ T cells in acquired aplastic anemia. Patients included in sequencing had previously demonstrated CD8+CD57+ cell expansion by flow cytometry. CDR3 and TCR beta VDJ profiling relied on genomic DNA as the template. TCRdb fed the reads into MiXCR, producing one record per CDR3 protein. The sample has 200,000 to 300,000 distinct CDR3 sequences, roughly 80% seen once; the top ten hold roughly 42%. Specimen: sorted CD4+, CD8+, or CD8+CD57+ T cells (not recorded which) from PBMCs. The receptor source for this set is a human donor with aplastic anemia.

This clonotype has a handful of counts. The junction does not match germline at one end; this may be a read error. V is TRBV7-9 and J is TRBJ2-3; D not resolved. There are 14 residues in the CDR3. Per the germline V gene, CDR1 is SEHNR and CDR2 is FQNEAQ (reference sequence). The CDR3 nucleotides are TGTGCCAGCAGCTCCGCAGATACGCAGTATTCTGGCCCATTT. Translating gives CASSSADTQYSGPF. Filled out from reference TRBV7-9 and TRBJ2-3, the complete variable domain reads DTGVSQNPRHKITKRGQNVTFRCDPISEHNRLYWYRQTLGQGPEFLTYFQNEAQLEKSRLLSDRFSAERPKGSFSTLEIQRTEQGDSAMYLCASSSADTQYSGPFGPGTRLTVL.

For this clonotype: The junction differs from germline at one of its ends, possibly a read error. This chain links TRBV7-9 with TRBJ2-3; D uncertain. Germline assignment: CDR1 SEHNR and CDR2 FQNEAQ (reference sequence). The CDR3 is 12 amino acids. CDR3 residues: CARSVGSDTQYF. The CDR3 nucleotides read TGCGCCAGGAGCGTGGGGTCAGATACGCAGTATTTT. Looking up the rest from reference TRBV7-9 and TRBJ2-3 gives the full variable domain: DTGVSQNPRHKITKRGQNVTFRCDPISEHNRLYWYRQTLGQGPEFLTYFQNEAQLEKSRLLSDRFSAERPKGSFSTLEIQRTEQGDSAMYLCARSVGSDTQYFGPGTRLTVL.

The J gene is TRBJ1-1, the V gene TRBV7-2, with D unclear. V was cut by 1 base and J by 3 bases, with 12 bases left in between. Per the germline V gene, CDR1 is SGHTA and CDR2 is FQGNSA. The CDR3 covers 15 residues. CDR3 sequence: CASSLDVAPDTEAFF. CDR3 nucleotide sequence: TGTGCCAGCAGCTTAGATGTGGCTCCGGACACTGAAGCTTTCTTT.

CDR3 bases: TGTGCCAGCAGCTTAGGGGGCACAGATGAGCCGTATTTT. This sequence encodes CASSLGGTDEPYF. The V and J genes are TRBV7-8 and TRBJ2-3; tentatively, D is TRBD1 (5 bases). Between the trimmed V and J ends, which lost 1 base and 14 bases, there was a span of 16 bases. This CDR3 is 13 amino acids long. CDR1 and CDR2 from the germline V gene are SGHVS and FQNEAQ.

Note on this clonotype: A much more abundant neighbour one base away suggests this may be a read error. The missing conserved phenylalanine or tryptophan at the end of this CDR3 makes a read error likely. This chain joins TRBV7-8 and TRBJ2-3; D is unresolved. The CDR3 covers 13 residues. With 8 bases removed from V and 1 base from J, the gap between germline ends came to 10 bases. The V gene's germline CDR1 is SGHVS and CDR2 FQNEAQ. CDR3 nucleotides: TGTGCCAGCGGCTACGCGGGCACAGATACGCAGTATTAT. Amino acids: CASGYAGTDTQYY.

The rearrangement links TRBV7-6 to TRBJ1-2; the D gene is possibly TRBD1 (6 bases). The CDR3 runs 16 residues. V was clipped by 0 bases and J by 11 bases, with 22 bases between them. CDR1 is SGHVS, CDR2 FNYEAQ, per germline. CDR3 sequence: CASSLARGTKVTQYTF. CDR3 sequence (DNA): TGTGCCAGCAGCTTAGCCCGCGGGACAAAAGTAACCCAGTACACCTTC.

The sample holds a few counts of this clonotype. The junction departs from the called germline gene at one end, perhaps through a read error. The chain recombines TRBV7-8 with TRBJ1-1, with D perhaps TRBD1 (6 bases). Per germline, CDR1 SGHVS and CDR2 FQNEAQ. CDR3 size: 15 residues. The CDR3 sequence is CASSLAVTGDTEAFF. Written as DNA, the CDR3 is TGTGCCAGCAGCTTAGCTGTGACAGGCGACACTGAGGCTTTCTTT.

The V gene is TRBV19, the J gene TRBJ1-5, with a tentative D call TRBD1 (5 bases). Germline loops: CDR1 LNHDA, CDR2 SQIVND (reference sequence). V gave up 6 bases and J gave up 15 bases, with 27 bases separating them. The CDR3 loop spans 15 amino acids. CDR3 loop: CASSISWGYDQPGHF. The CDR3 DNA is TGTGCCAGTAGCATTTCTTGGGGGTACGATCAGCCTGGGCATTTT.

The gene calls are TRBV7-9 and TRBJ2-7; the D gene is possibly TRBD1 (6 bases). V lost 5 bases and J 3 bases, leaving 14 bases between the germline ends. The CDR3 totals 14 residues. Per the germline V gene, CDR1 is SEHNR and CDR2 is FQNEAQ (reference sequence). The CDR3 region is CASSARGGRYEQYF. The CDR3 DNA follows: TGTGCCAGCAGCGCCCGAGGGGGACGCTACGAGCAGTACTTC. Looking up the rest from reference TRBV7-9 and TRBJ2-7 gives the full variable domain: DTGVSQNPRHKITKRGQNVTFRCDPISEHNRLYWYRQTLGQGPEFLTYFQNEAQLEKSRLLSDRFSAERPKGSFSTLEIQRTEQGDSAMYLCASSARGGRYEQYFGPGTRLTVT.

The genes are TRBV19 and TRBJ1-3; D not resolved. Trimming pared 5 bases from V and 2 bases from J, leaving 10 bases between. The CDR3 spans 14 residues. Germline V CDR1 and CDR2: LNHDA, SQIVND (reference sequence). CDR3 sequence reads: CASSSGLTGNTIYF. DNA of the CDR3: TGTGCCAGTAGTTCCGGACTAACTGGAAACACCATATATTTT.

This clonotype came up many times. A clone one base away is much larger, so this may be a read error. The rearrangement links TRBV20-1 to TRBJ1-3, with D tentatively TRBD1 (5 bases). V dropped 0 bases and J dropped 0 bases, with 21 bases sitting between them. The CDR3 has 19 amino acids. Germline V gene sequence: CDR1 DFQATT, CDR2 SNEGSKA (reference sequence). In nucleotides, the CDR3 is TGCAGTGCTAGAGATGAGGTTACGGGACGGTCTGCCTCTGGAAACACCATATATTTT. This codes for CSARDEVTGRSASGNTIYF.

V gene TRBV7-8 combines with J gene TRBJ2-5, with TRBD2 matching over 7 bases. V shed 5 bases and J 6 bases; nucleotides not matched to a gene: 12. CDR1 is SGHVS and CDR2 is FQNEAQ in the germline V gene. The CDR3 sequence is 15 residues long. The CDR3 region is CASSLPGGWEKTQYF. CDR3 DNA sequence: TGTGCCAGCAGCCTACCGGGAGGTTGGGAAAAGACCCAGTACTTC.

Only one count was recorded for this clonotype. This sequence joins TRBV7-2 and TRBJ2-3; 10 nucleotides line up with TRBD1. Per the germline V gene, CDR1 is SGHTA and CDR2 is FQGNSA. Losses at the gene ends were 4 bases for V and 8 bases for J; bases not matched to a gene: 21. This CDR3 contains 19 residues. The CDR3, as DNA: TGTGCCAGCAGCTCAATCGACAGGGGGCGCAGGGAAGGTCGGTGTACGCAGTATTTT. Translated, it gives CASSSIDRGRREGRCTQYF.

Concerning this clonotype itself: As the CDR3 is not closed by the conserved phenylalanine or tryptophan, this likely results from a read error. It is unclear where the CDR3 begins or ends on the DNA, so no DNA is shown, and the CDR3 is as TCRdb lists it. The chain uses TRBV7-9 and TRBJ2-3; TRBD2, the table's D call, lacks a check against the DNA. The CDR3 adds up to 13 amino acids, both ends counted. Germline-derived CDR1 and CDR2 are SEHNR and FQNEAQ (reference sequence). The CDR3 sequence is CASSAAGTGGLNE.

The J gene is TRBJ2-7, the V gene TRBV5-1; a possible D gene is TRBD2 (5 bases). CDR3 size: 12 residues. Germline V gene data show CDR1 as SGHRS and CDR2 as YFSETQ. Trimming cost V 4 bases and J 2 bases, with 7 bases left between them. The CDR3 bases are TGCGCCAGCAGCAAGGAGGCCTACGAGCAGTACTTC. Translating it yields CASSKEAYEQYF.

This clonotype appeared a single time. Because the CDR3's place on the DNA is in doubt, the DNA is left out and the CDR3 is given as listed by TCRdb. The chain employs TRBV9 and TRBJ1-6; the tabulated D call, TRBD1, remains unverified against the DNA. The CDR3 sequence runs 16 residues, both termini included. Germline CDR1 and CDR2: SGDLS and YYNGEE. The CDR3: CASSAETASQYFALHF.

As to this clonotype: Sequence at one end of the junction differs from germline and may be a read error. The CDR3 here is CASSDGPETYNERFF. CDR3 in DNA: TGTGCCAGCAGTGATGGCCCGGAGACCTATAATGAGCGGTTCTTC. The V gene is TRBV7-2, the J gene TRBJ2-1; D unresolved. The CDR3 runs to 15 residues. CDR1 is SGHTA and CDR2 is FQGNSA in the germline V gene.

The table lists this clonotype with a count of one. One end of the junction is discordant with germline, which a read error may explain. The chain is built from TRBV9 and TRBJ1-2; a possible D gene is TRBD1 (6 bases). This CDR3 comprises 13 residues. Germline CDR1 is SGDLS and CDR2 is YYNGEE. CDR3 sequence: CASSGEGGPKDDF. The CDR3 nucleotides are TGTGCCAGCAGCGGGGAAGGGGGACCGAAGGACGACTTC.

The rearrangement joins TRBV7-9 to TRBJ2-7; TRBD2 aligns across 9 bases. The germline V gene has CDR1 SEHNR and CDR2 FQNEAQ (reference sequence). V was clipped by 3 bases and J by 1 base; unmatched bases: 13. The CDR3 has 18 amino acids. In nucleotides, the CDR3 is TGTGCCAGCAGCTTTCAAAGAAGCGGGGGGAGCCATTCCTACGAGCAGTACGTC. As protein: CASSFQRSGGSHSYEQYV.

This clonotype showed up many times. At one end, the junction sequence differs from germline, possibly due to a read error. This chain links TRBV19 with TRBJ2-3, with TRBD2 identical over 7 bases. Germline V CDR1 and CDR2: LNHDA, SQIVND (reference sequence). The CDR3 spans 14 residues. In nucleotides, the CDR3 is TGTGCCAGTAGTATAGCTAGCGGTCCCTACAATGAGCATTTT. It specifies CASSIASGPYNEHF.

Worth noting for this clonotype: One end of the junction varies from germline; a read error may be responsible. V is TRBV7-8 and J is TRBJ2-3; TRBD2 might be the D (6 bases). The germline V gene encodes CDR1 SGHVS and CDR2 FQNEAQ. The CDR3 is 14 amino acids. The CDR3 DNA sequence: TGTGCCAGCAGCTTTCCGGGAGACCCGGCTACGCATTATTTT. It encodes CASSFPGDPATHYF.

About this clonotype itself: An end of the junction does not agree with germline; a read error may underlie this. The chain links TRBV7-9 to TRBJ1-2; D ambiguous. This CDR3 is built from 15 residues. The germline V gene encodes CDR1 SEHNR and CDR2 FQNEAQ (reference sequence). The CDR3 region has the DNA TGCGCCAGCAGCGAGCGAAGGTACCCCTCCTATGGCTACACCTTC. It codes for CASSERRYPSYGYTF.

The CDR3 nucleotides are TGTGCCAGCAGCTCAGCGGGAAGTCCCGATACGCAGCAGTACTTC. Residues: CASSSAGSPDTQQYF. The V and J genes are TRBV7-8 and TRBJ2-5; 7 bases agree with TRBD2. The length of the CDR3 is 15 residues. Germline values: CDR1 SGHVS, CDR2 FQNEAQ. V lost 4 bases, J lost 11 bases, and 16 bases stayed unmatched.

For this clonotype: Compared with germline, one end of the junction differs, possibly owing to a read error. The rearrangement joins TRBV15 to TRBJ1-2, with D unresolved. The germline CDR1 and CDR2 sequences are LNHNV and YYDKDF (reference sequence). This CDR3 has 16 residues. CDR3 amino acids: CASSRRNEGLDYGFTF. The CDR3 DNA is TGTGCCAGCAGCAGACGGAACGAGGGCTTGGACTATGGCTTCACCTTC.

The chain has TRBV9 and TRBJ1-2; perhaps TRBD1 as D (5 bases). In germline, CDR1 is SGDLS, CDR2 YYNGEE. The V end lost 4 bases, the J end lost 5 bases, and 21 bases lay between the germline ends. This CDR3 contains 16 residues. This CDR3 reads CASSLGPSQNSYGYTF. Here the CDR3 DNA reads TGTGCCAGCAGCTTGGGGCCCTCGCAGAACTCTTATGGCTACACCTTC.

Comments on this clonotype: Without the conserved terminal phenylalanine or tryptophan, this CDR3 likely stems from a read error. No DNA is shown, since the ends of the CDR3 on it are uncertain; the CDR3 is the one TCRdb lists. V and J are TRBV7-8 and TRBJ2-3. Including both end residues, the CDR3 is 12 amino acids long. Germline V gives CDR1 SGHVS, CDR2 FQNEAQ. The CDR3 spells CASSVAGDPQSL.

This clonotype was seen more than once but under ten times. The chain has TRBV19 and TRBJ1-1; D is undetermined. V lost 5 bases to trimming and J lost 6 bases, with 10 bases between them. Looked up from germline, CDR1 is LNHDA and CDR2 is SQIVND (reference sequence). The length of the CDR3 is 12 residues. This CDR3 is CASSGNPAEAFF. CDR3 in DNA: TGTGCCAGTAGTGGAAATCCCGCTGAAGCTTTCTTT.

In the case of this clonotype: The limits of the CDR3 on the DNA are not certain, so only TCRdb's listed CDR3 is given. This chain joins TRBV7-9 and TRBJ2-7. The CDR3 length equals 14 residues, ends included. Germline V CDR1 and CDR2: SEHNR, FQNEAQ (reference sequence). CDR3 protein: CASSSADTQYFDPF.

This clonotype was detected once. One junction end does not reproduce the germline sequence, and a read error may be involved. The chain carries TRBV7-9 and TRBJ2-3, with 7 bases that match TRBD2. CDR3 length: 13 residues. The germline gives CDR1 SEHNR, CDR2 FQNEAQ (reference sequence). CDR3 in amino acids: CASGDGGTGRNDF. CDR3 DNA: TGTGCCAGCGGCGACGGAGGCACCGGGAGGAACGATTTT.

The V gene is TRBV7-2, the J gene TRBJ2-1; D is ambiguous. This CDR3 region has 15 residues. Trimming cost V 0 bases and J 11 bases, with 17 bases left between them. Germline CDR1 is SGHTA and CDR2 is FQGNSA. CDR3 sequence reads: CASSLAGNPHNQQFF. As DNA, the CDR3 is TGTGCCAGCAGCTTAGCGGGGAATCCCCATAATCAGCAGTTCTTC.

This clonotype was seen a single time. One end of the junction varies from germline; a read error may be responsible. This chain joins TRBV2 and TRBJ2-3, with 10 bases identical to TRBD2. Germline loops: CDR1 SNHLY, CDR2 FYNNEI. The length of the CDR3 is 14 residues. The CDR3 sequence is CASSVAGGPATQFF. As DNA, the CDR3 is TGTGCCAGCAGCGTAGCGGGAGGTCCTGCTACGCAGTTTTTT.

The chain carries TRBV7-3 and TRBJ1-1, with D uncertain. With 2 bases removed from V and 13 bases from J, the gap between germline ends came to 23 bases. CDR3 length equals 15 residues. CDR1 and CDR2 from the germline V gene are SGHTA and FQGTGA. Here the CDR3 DNA reads TGTGCCAGCAGCTTAGGTCTGACGGGCAAAACTGAGGATTTCTTT. This codes for CASSLGLTGKTEDFF.